This TCR beta chain was profiled in a study of shared clonotypes between healthy human individuals. CDR1 is SNHLY, CDR2 FYNNEI, per germline. The length of the CDR3 is 15 residues. V gave up 5 bases and J gave up 1 base, with 14 bases separating them. This clone is a singleton in its sample. Using immunoSEQ multiplex PCR, the repertoire was profiled, and TCRdb retains in-frame clones only, with some absent. This table holds some 2,000,000 clones, roughly 94% found once. Sequencing used naive CD4+ T cells sorted from blood. As for subset: CD45RA+ positively selected. The sequence derives from a man aged 18 to 29 in good health. V is TRBV2 and J is TRBJ1-2; D may be TRBD1 (6 bases). CDR3 amino acids: CASSIRQDRNYGYTF. CDR3 DNA: TGTGCCAGCAGTATTCGACAGGACCGTAACTATGGCTACACCTTC.